This TCR beta chain is drawn from a study of vaccination effects on CD4 cells after COVID-19. Study overall: It was two doses of either the BNT162b2 or mRNA-1273 vaccine that participants received.

V shed 2 bases, J shed 9 bases, and the junction held 8 bases outside the gene matches. This CDR3 has 15 residues. From germline, CDR1 is LGHNA and CDR2 YSLEER. The assay was immunoSEQ multiplex PCR, and TCRdb's table has in-frame clones only and misses some. The table shows some 40,000 clones, with over 60% occurring only once. ViraFEST assay sequencing came after antigen-specific CD4+ T cells were expanded with viral peptide pools. At the end of around eleven days of culture, CD4+ T cells were isolated. By PCR, the person was confirmed to have had SARS-CoV-2 infection between March and December 2020. With respect to this clone: Its antigen is still unknown.

The rearrangement uses TRBV4-3 and TRBJ2-1, with 9 bases identical to TRBD1. The TCR comes from a human donor who had a prior SARS-CoV-2 infection. The sample in question was CD4+ T cells from PBMCs cultured with HCoV-NL63 spike peptides, obtained before COVID-19 vaccination. CDR3 in DNA: TGCGCCAGCAGCCAACCCGGGGACAGGGCGGGTGAGCAGTTCTTC. This gives the protein CASSQPGDRAGEQFF.